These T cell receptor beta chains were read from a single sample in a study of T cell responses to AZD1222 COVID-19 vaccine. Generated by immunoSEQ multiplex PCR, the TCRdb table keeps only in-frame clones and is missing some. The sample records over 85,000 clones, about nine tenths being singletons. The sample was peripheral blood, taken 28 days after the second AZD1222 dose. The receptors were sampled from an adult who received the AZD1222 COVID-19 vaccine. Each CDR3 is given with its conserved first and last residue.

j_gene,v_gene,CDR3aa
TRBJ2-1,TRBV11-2,CASSLIRGNYNEQFF
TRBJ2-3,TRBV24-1,CATSDPSGTDTQYF
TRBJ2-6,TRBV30,CAWSGQGANVLTF
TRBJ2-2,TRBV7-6,CASSLVWEKAGELFF
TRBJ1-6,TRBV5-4,CASSPGTTVGSPLHF
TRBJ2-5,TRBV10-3,CAISEAGLTGETQYF
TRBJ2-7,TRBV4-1,CASSQIRTATEQYF
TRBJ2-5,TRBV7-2,CASSFAREETQYF
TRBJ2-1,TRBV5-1,CASSYTGGRKYNEQFF
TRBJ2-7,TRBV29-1,CSVAKYYEQYF